This T cell receptor (beta chain) came from a study of tumour-infiltrating T cells in Burkitt lymphoma. The wider study: Patients covered every epidemiological subtype of Burkitt lymphoma. Productive clonality predicted overall and progression-free survival.

Using immunoSEQ multiplex PCR, the repertoire was profiled, and TCRdb retains in-frame clones only, with some absent. The sample holds about 6,600 clones; more than 75% are singletons and the top ten take 8% to 13%. The CDR3 extends over 12 amino acids. The V gene's germline CDR1 is SGHNT and CDR2 YYREEE (reference sequence). V was pared by 4 bases and J by 5 bases, with 9 bases between. Study-wide results and limits: Several public clonotypes were shared across many Burkitt lymphoma patients.

In regard to this clone: Its antigen remains unidentified.

Sequenced material: tumor tissue. The chain couples TRBV5-4 to TRBJ2-5; D uncertain. The receptor was derived from a human donor with Burkitt lymphoma. CDR3 loop: CASSPGVETQYF. The CDR3, as DNA: TGTGCCAGCAGCCCTGGGGTGGAGACCCAGTACTTC.